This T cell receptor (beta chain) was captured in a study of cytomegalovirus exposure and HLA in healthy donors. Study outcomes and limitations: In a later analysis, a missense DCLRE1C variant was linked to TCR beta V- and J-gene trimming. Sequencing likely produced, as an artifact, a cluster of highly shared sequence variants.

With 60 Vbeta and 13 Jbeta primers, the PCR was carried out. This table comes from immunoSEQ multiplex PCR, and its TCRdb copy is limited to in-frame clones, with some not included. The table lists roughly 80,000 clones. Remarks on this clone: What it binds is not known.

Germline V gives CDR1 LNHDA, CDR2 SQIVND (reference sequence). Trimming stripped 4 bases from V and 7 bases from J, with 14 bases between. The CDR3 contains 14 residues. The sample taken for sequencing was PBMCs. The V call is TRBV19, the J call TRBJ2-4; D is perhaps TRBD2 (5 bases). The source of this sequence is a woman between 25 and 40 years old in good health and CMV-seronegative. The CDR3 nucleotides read TGTGCCAGTAGTACGACTGACGAGGGCAACATTCAGTACTTC. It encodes CASSTTDEGNIQYF.